This T cell receptor (beta chain) emerged from a study of blood T cell repertoires in COVID-19. The CDR3 extends over 18 amino acids. The V segment lost 1 base and the J segment 4 bases; nucleotides outside the gene matches: 13. CDR1 is LGHDT, CDR2 YNNKEL, per germline (reference sequence). This clone was seen more than once but under ten times. Method: immunoSEQ multiplex PCR; TCRdb's copy keeps in-frame clones and lacks some. The data hold 80,000 to 95,000 clones, with 70% to 90% observed a single time. The TCR was taken from a woman aged 70 to 79 with acute or convalescent COVID-19. Sequences were obtained from peripheral blood. V gene TRBV3-1 (or the pseudogene TRBV3-2) combines with J gene TRBJ2-5, with 9 nucleotides matching TRBD1. The CDR3 coding sequence is TGTGCCAGCAGCCAAGTTGGGACAGGGACCCCTAGCCGAGAGACCCAGTACTTC. This encodes CASSQVGTGTPSRETQYF.